A selection of T cell receptor beta chains follows, all from one sample in a study of cytomegalovirus exposure and HLA in healthy donors. The table came from immunoSEQ multiplex PCR; TCRdb's copy has only in-frame clones and leaves some out. The sample lists about 360,000 clones, about nine tenths occurring once. Sequencing was done on a sample of PBMCs. Receptors were obtained from a young woman in good health and CMV-seronegative. The CDR3 runs from the conserved cysteine through the conserved F or W. The D gene is left open where the match is weak. Where a row states a size, it is once, few, many or the class of an expanded clone; other rows omit it.

J gene: TRBJ2-5
CDR3 length: 15
clone size: NA
V gene: TRBV4-1
D gene: NA
CDR3 DNA: TGCGCCAGCAGCCAGAGGAACGGAGTGGTCGAGACCCAGTACTTC
CDR3 protein: CASSQRNGVVETQYF

J gene: TRBJ1-2
CDR3 length: 16
clone size: NA
V gene: TRBV27
D gene: TRBD1
CDR3 DNA: TGTGCCAGCAGTCCCGGGGTGACAGGGATTAACTATGGCTACACCTTC
CDR3 protein: CASSPGVTGINYGYTF

J gene: TRBJ2-3
CDR3 length: 16
clone size: NA
V gene: TRBV7-8
D gene: TRBD2
CDR3 DNA: TGTGCCAGCAGCGGCCGGACTAGCGGGAACCCAGATACGCAGTATTTT
CDR3 protein: CASSGRTSGNPDTQYF

J gene: TRBJ2-2
CDR3 length: 15
clone size: NA
V gene: TRBV11-2
D gene: NA
CDR3 DNA: TGTGCCAGCAGTCGAGAGGGGTCAGGGGTCGGGGAGCTGTTTTTT
CDR3 protein: CASSREGSGVGELFF

J gene: TRBJ2-7
CDR3 length: 15
clone size: NA
V gene: TRBV29-1
D gene: NA
CDR3 DNA: TGCAGCGTTGAAGGGGACACCCTTTCGGCCTACGAGCAGTACTTC
CDR3 protein: CSVEGDTLSAYEQYF

J gene: TRBJ2-3
CDR3 length: 15
clone size: once
V gene: TRBV2
D gene: TRBD2
CDR3 DNA: TGTGCCAGCAGAACGACTAGCGGGAGGCCCTCCCCACTGGATTTT
CDR3 protein: CASRTTSGRPSPLDF

J gene: TRBJ2-3
CDR3 length: 15
clone size: NA
V gene: TRBV27
D gene: TRBD2
CDR3 DNA: TGTGCCAGCAGTGAAGGGGCGGGAGGTCCCGATACGCAGTATTTT
CDR3 protein: CASSEGAGGPDTQYF

J gene: TRBJ2-5
CDR3 length: 13
clone size: NA
V gene: TRBV7-2
D gene: NA
CDR3 DNA: TGTGCCAGCAGCCCTGGACACCTCAAGACCCAGTACTTC
CDR3 protein: CASSPGHLKTQYF

J gene: TRBJ1-4
CDR3 length: 14
clone size: NA
V gene: TRBV5-3
D gene: NA
CDR3 DNA: TGTGCCAGAACCGGCGGCAGTCCTAATGAAAAACTGTTTTTT
CDR3 protein: CARTGGSPNEKLFF

J gene: TRBJ2-7
CDR3 length: 13
clone size: NA
V gene: TRBV19
D gene: TRBD2
CDR3 DNA: TGTGCCAGTAGTATCGGGGGGAGCTACGAGCAGTACTTC
CDR3 protein: CASSIGGSYEQYF

J gene: TRBJ1-5
CDR3 length: 16
clone size: NA
V gene: TRBV6-4
D gene: NA
CDR3 DNA: TGTGCCAGCAGTGACCGAGAGCCATATAGCAATCAGCCCCAGCATTTT
CDR3 protein: CASSDREPYSNQPQHF

J gene: TRBJ2-7
CDR3 length: 14
clone size: NA
V gene: TRBV7-9
D gene: NA
CDR3 DNA: TGTGCCAGCAGCCCTAGGGGGAGTGACGACGAGCAGTACTTC
CDR3 protein: CASSPRGSDDEQYF

J gene: TRBJ2-7
CDR3 length: 14
clone size: NA
V gene: TRBV28
D gene: TRBD1
CDR3 DNA: TGTGCCAGCAGTCCCGGGACAGGGGTGGACGAGCAGTACTTC
CDR3 protein: CASSPGTGVDEQYF

J gene: TRBJ1-1
CDR3 length: 13
clone size: NA
V gene: TRBV6-1
D gene: NA
CDR3 DNA: TGTGCCAGCAGTGAGGCACATTTGGCTGAAGCTTTCTTT
CDR3 protein: CASSEAHLAEAFF

J gene: TRBJ1-2
CDR3 length: 14
clone size: NA
V gene: TRBV14
D gene: NA
CDR3 DNA: TGTGCCAGCAGCCCCTTTAAGGATTCGGGGGGCTACACCTTC
CDR3 protein: CASSPFKDSGGYTF

J gene: TRBJ2-1
CDR3 length: 17
clone size: NA
V gene: TRBV27
D gene: TRBD2
CDR3 DNA: TGTGCCAGCATCGTTAGCGGGAGGGCCAGGTCCTACAATGAGCAGTTCTTC
CDR3 protein: CASIVSGRARSYNEQFF

J gene: TRBJ1-2
CDR3 length: 14
clone size: few
V gene: TRBV28
D gene: TRBD1
CDR3 DNA: TGTGCCAGCAGCCAGGGACAGGGAGCCTATGGCTACACCTTC
CDR3 protein: CASSQGQGAYGYTF

J gene: TRBJ1-1
CDR3 length: 13
clone size: NA
V gene: TRBV9
D gene: NA
CDR3 DNA: TGTGCCAGCCGCTCAGGTACGGACACTGAAGCTTTCTTT
CDR3 protein: CASRSGTDTEAFF

J gene: TRBJ1-4
CDR3 length: 15
clone size: NA
V gene: TRBV5-6
D gene: TRBD1
CDR3 DNA: TGTGCCAGCAGCTTGGCAGGGGGCGGTTATGAAAAACTGTTTTTT
CDR3 protein: CASSLAGGGYEKLFF

J gene: TRBJ1-1
CDR3 length: 14
clone size: NA
V gene: TRBV28
D gene: NA
CDR3 DNA: TGTGCCAGCAAGGTCCAGGGGCTGAACACTGAAGCTTTCTTT
CDR3 protein: CASKVQGLNTEAFF

J gene: TRBJ1-6
CDR3 length: 15
clone size: NA
V gene: TRBV6-5
D gene: NA
CDR3 DNA: TGTGCCAGCAGTTTGGGGGCAGGGCCGGGTTCACCCCTCCACTTT
CDR3 protein: CASSLGAGPGSPLHF

J gene: TRBJ1-3
CDR3 length: 14
clone size: NA
V gene: TRBV6-5
D gene: NA
CDR3 DNA: TGTGCCAGCAGAACGGACTTCTCTGGAAACACCATATATTTT
CDR3 protein: CASRTDFSGNTIYF

J gene: TRBJ2-1
CDR3 length: 16
clone size: NA
V gene: TRBV4-1
D gene: NA
CDR3 DNA: TGCGCCAGCAGCCAAGAGGGGGGGCTCCCCTACAATGAGCAGTTCTTC
CDR3 protein: CASSQEGGLPYNEQFF

J gene: TRBJ1-1
CDR3 length: 15
clone size: NA
V gene: TRBV23-1
D gene: TRBD1
CDR3 DNA: TGCGCCAGCAGTCAATCGAATCACAGGGGGGGAGCGGCTTTCTTT
CDR3 protein: CASSQSNHRGGAAFF

J gene: TRBJ2-7
CDR3 length: 16
clone size: NA
V gene: TRBV27
D gene: TRBD2
CDR3 DNA: TGTGCCAGCAGTCCACAGCGGGGCGCCAGCTCCTACGAGCAGTACTTC
CDR3 protein: CASSPQRGASSYEQYF

J gene: TRBJ2-7
CDR3 length: 15
clone size: NA
V gene: TRBV18
D gene: TRBD2
CDR3 DNA: TGTGCCAGCTCACCAATAGCGGGAGGTATTTACGAGCAGTACTTC
CDR3 protein: CASSPIAGGIYEQYF

J gene: TRBJ1-2
CDR3 length: 15
clone size: NA
V gene: TRBV27
D gene: TRBD1
CDR3 DNA: TGTGCCAGCAGTCCCGGGACAGGTCGCGGCTATGGCTACACCTTC
CDR3 protein: CASSPGTGRGYGYTF